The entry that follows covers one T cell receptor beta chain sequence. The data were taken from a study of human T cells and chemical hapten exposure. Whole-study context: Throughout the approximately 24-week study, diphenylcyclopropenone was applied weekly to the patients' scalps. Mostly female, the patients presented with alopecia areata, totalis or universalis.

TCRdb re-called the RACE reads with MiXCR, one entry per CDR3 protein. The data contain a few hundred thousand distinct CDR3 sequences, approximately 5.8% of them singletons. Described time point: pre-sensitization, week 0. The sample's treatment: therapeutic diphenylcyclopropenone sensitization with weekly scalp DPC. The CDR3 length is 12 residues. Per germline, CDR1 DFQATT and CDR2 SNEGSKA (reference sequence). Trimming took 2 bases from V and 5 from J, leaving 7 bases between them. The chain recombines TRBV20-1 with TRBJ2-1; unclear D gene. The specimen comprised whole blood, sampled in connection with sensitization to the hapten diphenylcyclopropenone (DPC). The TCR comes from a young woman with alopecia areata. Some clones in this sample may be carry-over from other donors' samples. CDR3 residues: CSARRSHNEQFF. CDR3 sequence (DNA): TGCAGTGCTAGAAGGTCCCACAATGAGCAGTTCTTC.